The following is a TCR beta chain sequence with its context. The source of the sample is a study of blood T cell repertoires in COVID-19. For the study at large: The United States, Italy and Spain were the sources of the acute and convalescent COVID-19 samples.

Data came from immunoSEQ multiplex PCR; TCRdb stores just in-frame clones and leaves some out. This repertoire shows 110,000 or so clones, roughly 80% found once; its top ten account for 1.5% to 1.7%. Looked up from germline, CDR1 is SNHLY and CDR2 is FYNNEI. The V end lost 5 bases, the J end lost 0 bases, and 15 bases lay between the germline ends. This CDR3 spans 16 amino acids. The sequenced sample was peripheral blood. The gene calls are TRBV2 and TRBJ2-3, with D possibly matching TRBD1 (5 bases). The TCR was taken from a man over 45 with acute or convalescent COVID-19. The CDR3 region has the DNA TGTGCCAGCAGTCGGCCGCAGGGTTTTAGCACAGATACGCAGTATTTT. The encoded protein is CASSRPQGFSTDTQYF.